The clone carrying this TCR beta chain was observed a few times. The sample comes from a study of blood T cell repertoires in COVID-19. V was cut by 6 bases and J by 0 bases, with 10 bases left in between. Germline CDR1 reads MDHEN; CDR2 reads SYDVKM. The CDR3 length is 14 residues. Assay: immunoSEQ multiplex PCR; the TCRdb copy retains only in-frame clones and omits some. In the table there are 250,000 to 300,000 clones, around 92% of which are singletons. Exposed enrollees encountered a COVID-19 case at some point within 2 weeks before study entry. The chain uses TRBV28 and TRBJ2-3; a weak D match, TRBD2 (6 bases). The TCR sequence derives from a woman between 50 and 59 years old who had been exposed to COVID-19. Sequenced input: PBMCs or T cells enriched from blood (not recorded which). CDR3 bases: TGTGCCAGCAGCCCGAGCGGGAGCACAGATACGCAGTATTTT. Protein product: CASSPSGSTDTQYF.